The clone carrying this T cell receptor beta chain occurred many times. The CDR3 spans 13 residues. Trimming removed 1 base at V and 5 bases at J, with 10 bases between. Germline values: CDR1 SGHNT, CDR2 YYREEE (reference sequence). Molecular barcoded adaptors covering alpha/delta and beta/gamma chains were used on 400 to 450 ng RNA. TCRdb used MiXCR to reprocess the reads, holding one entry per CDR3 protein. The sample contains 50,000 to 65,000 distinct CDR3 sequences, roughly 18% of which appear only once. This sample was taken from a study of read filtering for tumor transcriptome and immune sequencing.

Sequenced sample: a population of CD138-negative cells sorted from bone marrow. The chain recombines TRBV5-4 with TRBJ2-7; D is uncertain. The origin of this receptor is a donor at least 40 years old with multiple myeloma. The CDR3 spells CASSLKSINEQYF. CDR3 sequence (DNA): TGTGCCAGCAGCTTGAAGTCAATTAACGAGCAGTACTTC.